This T cell receptor (beta chain) was sequenced in a study of cytomegalovirus exposure and HLA in healthy donors. The CDR3 contains 14 residues. V gave up 2 bases and J gave up 6 bases; unmatched junction bases: 6. CDR1 is SEHNR, CDR2 FQNEAQ, per germline (reference sequence). 60 Vbeta and 13 Jbeta primers were used in PCR. Sequencing used immunoSEQ multiplex PCR; TCRdb keeps in-frame clones, though not all of them. The data hold about 40,000 clones, with 82% observed a single time. This sequence was found in a woman between 18 and 30 years old in good health and CMV-seropositive. This chain joins TRBV7-9 and TRBJ1-1; 7 nucleotides agree with TRBD1. Sequenced input: PBMCs. The CDR3 reads CASSLSRTGAEAFF. In nucleotides, the CDR3 is TGTGCCAGCAGCTTATCCCGGACAGGAGCTGAAGCTTTCTTT.